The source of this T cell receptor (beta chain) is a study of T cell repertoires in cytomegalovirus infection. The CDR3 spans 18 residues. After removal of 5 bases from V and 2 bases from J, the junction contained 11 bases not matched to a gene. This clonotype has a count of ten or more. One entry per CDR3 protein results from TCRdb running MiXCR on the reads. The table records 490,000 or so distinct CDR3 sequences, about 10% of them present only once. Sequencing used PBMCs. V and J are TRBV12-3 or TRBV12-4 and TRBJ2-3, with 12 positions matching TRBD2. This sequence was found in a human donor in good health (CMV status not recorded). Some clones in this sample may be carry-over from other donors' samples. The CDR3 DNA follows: TGTGCCAGCAGTCCTAGCGGGGGGGGGACGATAGTCACAGATACGCAGTATTTT. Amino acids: CASSPSGGGTIVTDTQYF.